This T cell receptor beta chain originates from a study of T cell clones after liver transplantation (dated by TCRdb to about 2019). Turning to the overall study: ITN030ST, the source of the samples, was a randomized trial that attempted immunosuppression withdrawal within 2 years of liver transplantation. Third party-reactive TCRbeta sequences were also identified from pre-transplant MLRs to serve as an antigen-independent comparator for donor-reactive sequences. Subjects received no induction therapy and standard immunosuppression until randomization at 12-24 months post-transplant. Of the eight recipients, three were HCV-positive, while the remaining recipients had been transplanted for non-autoimmune, non-viral indications. Blood samples were collected pre-transplant, pre-randomization before withdrawal, and post-randomization after either complete withdrawal or failed withdrawal. Donor-reactive T cell clones were identified by TCRbeta sequencing following a pre-transplant mixed lymphocyte reaction and were subsequently tracked in post-transplant blood. The studied cohort comprised 8 liver transplant recipients, 3 classified as tolerant and 5 as non-tolerant. Tolerance meant complete immunosuppression withdrawal for at least one year without liver enzymes rising beyond twice the upper limit of normal. Paper-wide results and their limitations: The conclusions were preliminary, being limited by small, heterogeneous patient numbers and by non-standardized post-transplant time points. Low numbers of available donor cells limited the measurable donor-reactive repertoire in a couple of subjects. A greater decline was seen for donor-reactive sequences than for third party-reactive sequences, suggesting partial antigen-specific deletion unrelated to withdrawal success. Circulating donor-reactive CD4 TCRbeta sequences fell significantly post-transplant in most of the 8 subjects, irrespective of tolerance or HCV status. Without allograft tissue specimens, donor-reactive T cells may have migrated into the graft rather than being deleted. After accounting for repertoire turnover, donor-reactive detection was significantly reduced in 7 of 8 subjects for CD4 and 8 of 8 for CD8.

Unstimulated PBMCs, after thawing, were stained for CD3, CD4 and CD8 and then FACS-sorted into CD3+CD4+ and CD3+CD8+ populations. Randomization to immunosuppression withdrawal applied to every one of the 8 studied subjects. The Qiagen DNeasy Blood and Tissue Kit was used to isolate genomic DNA. High-throughput TCRbeta CDR3 sequencing of frozen genomic DNA was performed by immunoSEQ, with PCR amplification, mapping, bias correction and internal controls included. For the original study's pipeline: Only productive rearrangements were retained, and each unique TCRbeta sequence was defined by its CDR3 nucleotide sequence together with its V and J gene. A sequence counted as donor-reactive only if the sequence showed at least 5-fold expansion in CFSE-low cells compared with unstimulated pre-transplant cells and had a frequency of at least 0.01%. To ensure at least 90% detection power, minimum frequency thresholds were set for each subject based on that subject's lowest-template unstimulated sample. Repertoire turnover was measured by Jensen-Shannon divergence between the top 1000 TCRbeta sequences post- and pre-transplant. Two-sided Fisher's exact tests were used to test for changes in the detection of donor-reactive sequences. Drawn from immuneACCESS, this table holds only the in-frame rearrangements with V and J called that TCRdb kept. Clones are partly lost; checked studies trace under half to an unresolved V gene and leave the rest unexplained. V and J calls and clone size are given by that table; D and trimming were obtained from the DNA. This sample gives about 47,000 clones in total; roughly 90% of them show up just once. Around 14% of the sample goes to the ten largest clones.

With respect to this clone: This receptor's antigen is unknown. No base quality values were provided; no much bigger clone lies one nucleotide off.

V loses 5 bases, J loses 5 bases, and the germline ends lie 19 bases apart. From the germline V gene, CDR1 is MGHRA and CDR2 is YSYEKL. The CDR3 has 16 amino acids, counting the end cysteine and phenylalanine. Here the CDR3 DNA is all that survives: 48 bases in frame from base 1. Sequencing was performed on CD8+ T cells from blood, taken 12 months after liver transplant. The receptor's source is a human patient who received a liver transplant. After a transplant, some T cells may have been passed on by the graft donor. In this chain, TRBV4-1 is recombined with TRBJ2-1; TRBD2 might be the D gene, on 5 matching bases. The CDR3 protein sequence reads: CASSSRDPLPNNEQFF. The DNA is as follows: TGCGCCAGCAGCTCGAGGGATCCCCTCCCAAACAATGAGCAGTTCTTC.